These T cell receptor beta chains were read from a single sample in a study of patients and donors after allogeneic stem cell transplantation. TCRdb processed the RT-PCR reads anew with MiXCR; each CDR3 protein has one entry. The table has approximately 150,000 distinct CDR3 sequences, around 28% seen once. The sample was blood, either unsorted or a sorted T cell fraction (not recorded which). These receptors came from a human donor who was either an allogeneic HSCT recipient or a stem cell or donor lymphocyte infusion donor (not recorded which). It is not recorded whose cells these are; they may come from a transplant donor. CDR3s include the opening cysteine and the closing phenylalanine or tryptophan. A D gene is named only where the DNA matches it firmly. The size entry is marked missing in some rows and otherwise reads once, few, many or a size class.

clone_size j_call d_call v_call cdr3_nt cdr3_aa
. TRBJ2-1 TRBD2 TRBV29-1 TGCAGCGCAGGGACTAGCGGGAGCAATGAGCAGTTCTTC CSAGTSGSNEQFF
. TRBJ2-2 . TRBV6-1 TGTGCCTCCGCCCCCCGGACCGGGGAGCTGTTTTTT CASAPRTGELFF
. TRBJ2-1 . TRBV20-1 TGCAGTGCTATGGGAGGAGGTGGAACGTACAATGAGCAGTTCTTC CSAMGGGGTYNEQFF
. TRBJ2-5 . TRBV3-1 TGTGCCAGCAGCCAACTACAAGAGACCCAGTACTTC CASSQLQETQYF
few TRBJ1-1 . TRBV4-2 TGTGCCAGCAGCCAAGATGAAGCATTACAGAACACTGAAGCTTTCTTT CASSQDEALQNTEAFF
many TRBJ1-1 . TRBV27 TGTGCCAGCAGTTTTTCAGGGTCGCTTTCCGAAGCTTTCTTT CASSFSGSLSEAFF
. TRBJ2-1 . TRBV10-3 TGTGCCATCAGTGACAGCTTAGCGTACAATGAGCAGTTCTTC CAISDSLAYNEQFF
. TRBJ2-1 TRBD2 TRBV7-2 TGTGCCAGCAGCTTTGGACTAGCGGGAGGGTACAATGAGCAGTTCTTC CASSFGLAGGYNEQFF
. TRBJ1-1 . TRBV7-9 TGTGCCAGCAGCTCATCCTTCCTAGGGACCACTGAAGCTTTCTTT CASSSSFLGTTEAFF
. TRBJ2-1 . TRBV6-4 TGTGCCAGCGGGGCTAACAATGAGCAGTTCTTC CASGANNEQFF
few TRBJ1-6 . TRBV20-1 TGCAGTGCTAGACGGTCACAATATAATTCACCCCTCCACTTT CSARRSQYNSPLHF
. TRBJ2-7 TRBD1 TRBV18 TGTGCCAGCTCACTTGACAGGGGGCGCGAGCAGTACTTC CASSLDRGREQYF
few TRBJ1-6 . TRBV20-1 TGCAGTGCTAGAGCACAGGGAAATTCACCCCTCCACTTT CSARAQGNSPLHF
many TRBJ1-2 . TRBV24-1 TGTGCCACCAGTGATTGGAACAGGGAAGATGGCTACACCTTC CATSDWNREDGYTF
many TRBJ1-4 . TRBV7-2 TGTGCCAGCAGCCCTCATTATGATGAAAAACTGTTTTTT CASSPHYDEKLFF
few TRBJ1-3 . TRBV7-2 TGTGCCAGCAGCTTAGTGGTTGGACTTGGAAACACCATATATTTT CASSLVVGLGNTIYF
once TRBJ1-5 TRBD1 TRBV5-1 TGCGCCAGCAGCCCCGGACAGGATCCCTATCAGCCCCAGCATTTT CASSPGQDPYQPQHF
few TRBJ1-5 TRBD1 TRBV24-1 TGTGCCACCAGTGAACAGGGGTTACAGCCCCAGCATTTT CATSEQGLQPQHF
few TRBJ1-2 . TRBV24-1 TGTGCCACCAGTGATTTGCTCCGTGGCTACACCTTC CATSDLLRGYTF
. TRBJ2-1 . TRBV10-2 TGCGCCAGCAGTAGGGGGGGATCTATATTCTACAATGAGCAGTTCTTC CASSRGGSIFYNEQFF
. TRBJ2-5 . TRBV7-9 TGTGCCAGCAGCTTCACAGGAGAGGAGACCCAGTACTTC CASSFTGEETQYF
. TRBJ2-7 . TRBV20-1 TGCAGTGCTAAAGGCCAGCCCCACGAGCAGTACTTC CSAKGQPHEQYF
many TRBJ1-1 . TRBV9 TGTGCCAGCAGCGTAGTCCCCCGGGGGAACACTGAAGCTTTCTTT CASSVVPRGNTEAFF
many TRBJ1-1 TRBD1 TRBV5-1 TGCGCCAGCAGCCTCGACAGGGTGAACACTGAAGCTTTCTTT CASSLDRVNTEAFF
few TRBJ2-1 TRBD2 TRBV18 TGTGCCAGCTCACCATATCGCGGGGGACTAGCAGACTACAATGAGCAGTTCTTC CASSPYRGGLADYNEQFF
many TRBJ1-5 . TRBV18 TGTGCCAGCTCACAGGGGCTCAATCAGCCCCAGCATTTT CASSQGLNQPQHF
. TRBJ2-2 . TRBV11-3 TGTGCCAGCAGCTTAGTCGTGGCCACGAACACCGGGGAGCTGTTTTTT CASSLVVATNTGELFF
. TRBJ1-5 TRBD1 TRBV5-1 TGCGCCAGCAGCTGGACAGGGGGCGATCAGCCCCAGCATTTT CASSWTGGDQPQHF
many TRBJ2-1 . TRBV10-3 TGTGCCATCAGTGAGGCACAAACTTACAATGAGCAGTTCTTC CAISEAQTYNEQFF
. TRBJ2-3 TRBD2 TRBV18 TGTGCCAGCTCACCACCGGGACTAGCAAGAGATACGCAGTATTTT CASSPPGLARDTQYF
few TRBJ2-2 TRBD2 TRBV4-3 TGCGCCAGCAGCCATGGACTAGGAGAAACCGGGGAGCTGTTTTTT CASSHGLGETGELFF
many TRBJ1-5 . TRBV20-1 TGCAGTGCTAGAGATCGGACGGGGGGGAGGCCCCAGCATTTT CSARDRTGGRPQHF